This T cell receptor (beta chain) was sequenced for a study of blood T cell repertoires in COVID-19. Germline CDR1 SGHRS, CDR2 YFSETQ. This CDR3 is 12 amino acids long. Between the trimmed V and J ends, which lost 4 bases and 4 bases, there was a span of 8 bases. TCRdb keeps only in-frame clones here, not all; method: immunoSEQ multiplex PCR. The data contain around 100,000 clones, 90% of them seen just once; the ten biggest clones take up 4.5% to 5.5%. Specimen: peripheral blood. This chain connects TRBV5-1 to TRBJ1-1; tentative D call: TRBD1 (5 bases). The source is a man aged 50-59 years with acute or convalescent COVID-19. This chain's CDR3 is CASSLQGTEAFF. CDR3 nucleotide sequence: TGCGCCAGCAGCCTCCAGGGCACTGAAGCTTTCTTT.